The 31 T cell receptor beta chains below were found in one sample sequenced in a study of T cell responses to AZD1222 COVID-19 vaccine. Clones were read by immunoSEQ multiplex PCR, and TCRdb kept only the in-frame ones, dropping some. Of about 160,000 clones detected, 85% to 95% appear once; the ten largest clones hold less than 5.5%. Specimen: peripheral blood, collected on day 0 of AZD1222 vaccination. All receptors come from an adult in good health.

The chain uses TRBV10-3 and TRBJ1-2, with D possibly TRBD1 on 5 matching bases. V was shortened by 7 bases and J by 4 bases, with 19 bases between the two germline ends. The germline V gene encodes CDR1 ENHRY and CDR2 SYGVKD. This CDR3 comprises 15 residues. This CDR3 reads CAITPFRDSPYGYTF. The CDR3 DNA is TGTGCCATCACCCCCTTCCGGGACTCTCCCTATGGCTACACCTTC.

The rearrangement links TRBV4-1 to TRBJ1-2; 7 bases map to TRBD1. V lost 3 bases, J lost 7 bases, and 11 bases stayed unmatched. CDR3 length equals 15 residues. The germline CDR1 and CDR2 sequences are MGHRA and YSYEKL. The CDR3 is CASSQDTGASFGYTF. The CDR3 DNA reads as TGCGCCAGCAGCCAGGACACAGGGGCTTCTTTTGGCTACACCTTC.

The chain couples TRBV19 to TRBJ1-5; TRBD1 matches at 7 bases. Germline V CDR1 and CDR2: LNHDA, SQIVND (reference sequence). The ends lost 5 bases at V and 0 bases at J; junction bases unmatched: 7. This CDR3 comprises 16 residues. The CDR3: CASSPQGGYSNQPQHF. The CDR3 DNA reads TGTGCCAGTAGTCCTCAGGGGGGGTATAGCAATCAGCCCCAGCATTTT. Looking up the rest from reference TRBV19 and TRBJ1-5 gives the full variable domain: DGGITQSPKYLFRKEGQNVTLSCEQNLNHDAMYWYRQDPGQGLRLIYYSQIVNDFQKGDIAEGYSVSREKKESFPLTVTSAQKNPTAFYLCASSPQGGYSNQPQHFGDGTRLSIL.

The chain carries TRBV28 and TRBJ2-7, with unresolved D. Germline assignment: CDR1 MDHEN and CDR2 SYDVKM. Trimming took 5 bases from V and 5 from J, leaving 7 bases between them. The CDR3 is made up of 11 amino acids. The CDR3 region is CASSTSHEQYF. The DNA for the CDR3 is TGTGCCAGCAGTACCAGCCACGAGCAGTACTTC.

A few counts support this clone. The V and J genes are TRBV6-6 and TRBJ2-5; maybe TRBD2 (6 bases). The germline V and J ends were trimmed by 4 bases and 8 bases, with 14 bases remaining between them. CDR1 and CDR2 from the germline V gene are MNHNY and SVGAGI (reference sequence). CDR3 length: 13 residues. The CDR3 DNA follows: TGTGCCAGCAGTTCGGGGGACTTGAGAACCCAGTACTTC. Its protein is CASSSGDLRTQYF.

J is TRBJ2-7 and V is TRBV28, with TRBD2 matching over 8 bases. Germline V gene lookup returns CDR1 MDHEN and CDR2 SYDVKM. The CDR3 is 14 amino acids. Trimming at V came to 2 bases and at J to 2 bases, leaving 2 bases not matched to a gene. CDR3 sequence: CASSLGRGAYEQYF. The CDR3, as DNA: TGTGCCAGCAGTTTAGGGCGGGGGGCCTACGAGCAGTACTTC.

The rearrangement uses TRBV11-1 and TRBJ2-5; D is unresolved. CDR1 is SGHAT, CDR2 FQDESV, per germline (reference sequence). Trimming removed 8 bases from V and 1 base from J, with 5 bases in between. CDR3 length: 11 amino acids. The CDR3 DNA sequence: TGTGCCAGCGGCTCCCAAGAGACCCAGTACTTC. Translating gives CASGSQETQYF. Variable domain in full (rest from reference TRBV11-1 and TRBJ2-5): EAEVAQSPRYKITEKSQAVAFWCDPISGHATLYWYRQILGQGPELLVQFQDESVVDDSQLPKDRFSAERLKGVDSTLKIQPAELGDSAMYLCASGSQETQYFGPGTRLLVL.

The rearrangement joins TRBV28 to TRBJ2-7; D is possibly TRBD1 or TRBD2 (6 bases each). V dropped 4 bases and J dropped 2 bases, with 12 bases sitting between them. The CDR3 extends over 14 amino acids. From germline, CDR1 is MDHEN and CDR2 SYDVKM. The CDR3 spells CASSSGALPYEQYF. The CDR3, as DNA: TGTGCCAGCAGTTCGGGGGCATTACCCTACGAGCAGTACTTC.

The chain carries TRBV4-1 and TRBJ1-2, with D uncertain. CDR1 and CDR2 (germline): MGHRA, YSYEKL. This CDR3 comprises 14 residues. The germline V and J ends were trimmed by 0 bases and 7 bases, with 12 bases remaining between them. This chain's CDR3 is CASSQDRVRIGYTF. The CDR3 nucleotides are TGCGCCAGCAGCCAAGATAGGGTCCGTATTGGCTACACCTTC.

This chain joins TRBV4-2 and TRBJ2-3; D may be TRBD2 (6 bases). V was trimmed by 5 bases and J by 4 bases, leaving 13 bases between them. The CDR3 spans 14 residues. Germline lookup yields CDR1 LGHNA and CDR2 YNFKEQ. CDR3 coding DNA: TGTGCCAGCAGCACGACTAGTTCCCCAGATACGCAGTATTTT. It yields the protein CASSTTSSPDTQYF.

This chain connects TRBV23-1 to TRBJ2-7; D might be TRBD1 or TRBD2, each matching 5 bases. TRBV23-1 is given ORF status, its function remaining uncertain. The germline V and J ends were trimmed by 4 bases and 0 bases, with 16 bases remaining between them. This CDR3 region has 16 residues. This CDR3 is CASSRGGTGPSYEQYF. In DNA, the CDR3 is TGCGCCAGCAGTCGAGGTGGGACGGGCCCCTCCTACGAGCAGTACTTC.

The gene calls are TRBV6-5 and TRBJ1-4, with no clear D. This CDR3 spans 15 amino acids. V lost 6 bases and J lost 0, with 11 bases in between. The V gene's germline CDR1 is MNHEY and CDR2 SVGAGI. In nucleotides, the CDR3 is TGTGCCAGCAGGGGGAACACGGCAACTAATGAAAAACTGTTTTTT. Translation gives CASRGNTATNEKLFF.

DNA for the CDR3: TGTGCCAGTAGCCAGACAGGGAACACCGGGGAGCTGTTTTTT. It yields the protein CASSQTGNTGELFF. The chain has TRBV19 and TRBJ2-2, with D possibly being TRBD1 (6 bases). The germline CDR1 and CDR2 sequences are LNHDA and SQIVND (reference sequence). V lost 6 bases, J lost 1 base, and 9 bases lay in between. The CDR3 runs 14 residues.

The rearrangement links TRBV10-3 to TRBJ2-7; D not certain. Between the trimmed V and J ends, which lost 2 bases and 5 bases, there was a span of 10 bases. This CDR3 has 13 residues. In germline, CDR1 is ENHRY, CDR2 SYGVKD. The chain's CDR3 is CAISEVKGNEQYF. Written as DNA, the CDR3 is TGTGCCATCAGTGAGGTGAAGGGCAACGAGCAGTACTTC.

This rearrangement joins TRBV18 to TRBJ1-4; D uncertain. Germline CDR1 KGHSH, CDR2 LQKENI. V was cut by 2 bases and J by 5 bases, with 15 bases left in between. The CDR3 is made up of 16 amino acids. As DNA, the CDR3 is TGTGCCAGCTCACCAGTCTTGAGGGTGGAGAATGAAAAACTGTTTTTT. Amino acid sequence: CASSPVLRVENEKLFF.

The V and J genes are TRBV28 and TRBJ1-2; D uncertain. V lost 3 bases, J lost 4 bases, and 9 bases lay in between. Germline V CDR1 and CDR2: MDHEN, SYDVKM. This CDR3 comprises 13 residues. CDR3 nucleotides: TGTGCCAGCAGTTTTAGTCAAGTCTATGGCTACACCTTC. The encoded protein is CASSFSQVYGYTF.

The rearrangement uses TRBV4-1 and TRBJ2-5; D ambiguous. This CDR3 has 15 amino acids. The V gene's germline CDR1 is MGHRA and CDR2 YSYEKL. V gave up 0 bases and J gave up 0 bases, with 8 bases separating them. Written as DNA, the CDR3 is TGCGCCAGCAGCCAAGAGCCGGAATACCAAGAGACCCAGTACTTC. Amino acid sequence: CASSQEPEYQETQYF.

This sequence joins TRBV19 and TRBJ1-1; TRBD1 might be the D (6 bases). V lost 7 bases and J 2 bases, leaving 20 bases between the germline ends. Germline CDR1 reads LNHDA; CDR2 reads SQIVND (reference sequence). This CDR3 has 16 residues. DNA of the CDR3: TGTGCCAGTACCAGGAGGGGGGACGCGTTTAACACTGAAGCTTTCTTT. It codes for CASTRRGDAFNTEAFF.

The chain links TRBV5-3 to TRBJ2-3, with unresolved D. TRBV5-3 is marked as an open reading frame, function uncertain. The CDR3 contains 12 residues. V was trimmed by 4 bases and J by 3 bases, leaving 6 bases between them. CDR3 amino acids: CARSPRTDTQYF. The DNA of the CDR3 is TGTGCCAGAAGCCCCCGGACAGATACGCAGTATTTT.

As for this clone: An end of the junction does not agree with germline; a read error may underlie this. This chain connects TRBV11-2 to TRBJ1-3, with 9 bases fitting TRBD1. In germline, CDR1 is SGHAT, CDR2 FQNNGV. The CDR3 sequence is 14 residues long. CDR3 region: CASSLVSPRTGANF. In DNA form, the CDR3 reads TGTGCCAGCAGCTTAGTAAGCCCCCGGACAGGGGCAAACTTT.

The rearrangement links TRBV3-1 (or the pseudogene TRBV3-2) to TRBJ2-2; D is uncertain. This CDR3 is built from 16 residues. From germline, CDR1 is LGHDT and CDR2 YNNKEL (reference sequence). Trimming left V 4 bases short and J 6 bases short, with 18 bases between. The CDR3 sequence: CASSPELYLGPGELFF. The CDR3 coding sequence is TGTGCCAGCAGCCCAGAGTTGTATCTGGGTCCCGGGGAGCTGTTTTTT.

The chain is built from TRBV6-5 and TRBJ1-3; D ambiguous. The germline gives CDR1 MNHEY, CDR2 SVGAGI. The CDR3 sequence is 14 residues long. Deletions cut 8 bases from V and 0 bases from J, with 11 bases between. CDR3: CASAPKSSGNTIYF. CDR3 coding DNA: TGTGCCAGCGCACCTAAGAGCTCTGGAAACACCATATATTTT.

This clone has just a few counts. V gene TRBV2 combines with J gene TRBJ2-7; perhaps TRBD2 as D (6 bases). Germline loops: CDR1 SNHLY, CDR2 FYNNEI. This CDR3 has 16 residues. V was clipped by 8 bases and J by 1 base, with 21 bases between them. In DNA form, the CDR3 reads TGTGCCAGCCTCCGGGAACCCGGGACTGTGTCCTACGAGCAGTACTTC. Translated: CASLREPGTVSYEQYF. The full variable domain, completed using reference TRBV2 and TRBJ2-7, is EPEVTQTPSHQVTQMGQEVILRCVPISNHLYFYWYRQILGQKVEFLVSFYNNEISEKSEIFDDQFSVERPDGSNFTLKIRSTKLEDSAMYFCASLREPGTVSYEQYFGPGTRLTVT.

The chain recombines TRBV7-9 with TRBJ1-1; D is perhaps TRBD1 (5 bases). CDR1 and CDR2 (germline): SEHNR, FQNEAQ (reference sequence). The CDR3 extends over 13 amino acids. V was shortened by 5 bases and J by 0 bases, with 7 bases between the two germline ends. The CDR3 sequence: CASSGTVNTEAFF. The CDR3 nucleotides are TGTGCCAGCAGCGGGACGGTGAACACTGAAGCTTTCTTT.

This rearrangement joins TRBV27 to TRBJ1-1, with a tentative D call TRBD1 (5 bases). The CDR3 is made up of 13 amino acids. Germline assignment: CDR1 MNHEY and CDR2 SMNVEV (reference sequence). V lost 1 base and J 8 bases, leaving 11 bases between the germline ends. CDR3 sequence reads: CASSLYSRGEAFF. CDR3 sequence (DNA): TGTGCCAGCAGTTTATACTCACGGGGCGAAGCTTTCTTT.

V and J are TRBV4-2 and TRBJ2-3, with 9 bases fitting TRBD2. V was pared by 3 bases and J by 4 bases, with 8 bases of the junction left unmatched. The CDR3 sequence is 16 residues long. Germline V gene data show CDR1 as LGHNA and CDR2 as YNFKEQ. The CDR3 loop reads CASSQATAGGSDTQYF. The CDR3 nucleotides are TGTGCCAGCAGCCAGGCCACAGCGGGAGGCTCAGATACGCAGTATTTT.

The CDR3 sequence is CASSFKSGELFF. The CDR3, as DNA: TGTGCCAGCAGCTTTAAGTCCGGGGAGCTGTTTTTT. The V gene is TRBV7-9, the J gene TRBJ2-2; D is unresolved. From germline, CDR1 is SEHNR and CDR2 FQNEAQ (reference sequence). Trimming took 3 bases from V and 6 from J, leaving 5 bases between them. This CDR3 is built from 12 residues.

The CDR3: CASSPYSDRGTGELFF. The CDR3 DNA reads as TGTGCCAGCTCACCGTATTCGGACAGGGGGACCGGGGAGCTGTTTTTT. The chain has TRBV18 and TRBJ2-2, with 10 bases aligning to TRBD1. Germline V gives CDR1 KGHSH, CDR2 LQKENI. The CDR3 is 16 residues long. Trimming took 3 bases from V and 5 from J; bases not matched to a gene: 6.

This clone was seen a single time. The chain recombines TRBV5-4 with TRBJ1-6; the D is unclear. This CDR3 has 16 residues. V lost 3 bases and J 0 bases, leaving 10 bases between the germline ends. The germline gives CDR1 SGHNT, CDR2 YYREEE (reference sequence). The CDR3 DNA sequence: TGTGCCAGCAGCTCCACCCACAGCTCCTATAATTCACCCCTCCACTTT. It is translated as CASSSTHSSYNSPLHF.

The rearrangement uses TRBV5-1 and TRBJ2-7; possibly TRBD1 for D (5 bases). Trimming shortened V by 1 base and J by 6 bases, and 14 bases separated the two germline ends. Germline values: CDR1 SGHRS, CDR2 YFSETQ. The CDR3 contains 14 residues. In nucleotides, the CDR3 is TGCGCCAGCAGCTTGAAGGGTGGGGCCGGCGAGCAGTACTTC. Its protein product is CASSLKGGAGEQYF.

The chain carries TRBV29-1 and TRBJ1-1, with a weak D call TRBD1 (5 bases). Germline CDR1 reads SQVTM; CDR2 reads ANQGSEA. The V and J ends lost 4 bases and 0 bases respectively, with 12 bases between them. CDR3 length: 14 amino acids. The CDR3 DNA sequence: TGCAGCGTTGTGTTGAGGGGCGTGAACACTGAAGCTTTCTTT. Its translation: CSVVLRGVNTEAFF.